Listed below are T cell receptor beta chains from one sample, sequenced in a study of blood T cell repertoires in COVID-19. Some clones are missing from TCRdb's copy, which holds only in-frame ones; the method was immunoSEQ multiplex PCR. The table lists hundreds of thousands of clones, about nine tenths of them singletons. Sequencing was carried out using peripheral blood. Every receptor here comes from a man aged 45-60 years with acute or convalescent COVID-19. Each CDR3 is given with its conserved first and last residue. The order of the fields is clone size, V gene, D gene, J gene, CDR3 protein, CDR3 DNA. D genes are given only for firm matches. A row's size may be missing; if present it is once, few, many or a size class.

clone size: -; V gene: TRBV20-1; D gene: TRBD1; J gene: TRBJ1-2; CDR3 protein: CSASLTGVNYGYTF; CDR3 DNA: TGCAGTGCTAGTCTAACAGGGGTTAACTATGGCTACACCTTC
clone size: few; V gene: TRBV2; D gene: TRBD1; J gene: TRBJ1-1; CDR3 protein: CASSYTGGLAFF; CDR3 DNA: TGTGCCAGCAGCTACACAGGGGGCTTAGCTTTCTTT
clone size: -; V gene: TRBV15; D gene: -; J gene: TRBJ1-4; CDR3 protein: CATSLQGYTNEKLFF; CDR3 DNA: TGTGCCACCAGCCTACAGGGCTACACTAATGAAAAACTGTTTTTT
clone size: once; V gene: TRBV27; D gene: TRBD1; J gene: TRBJ2-7; CDR3 protein: CASSLSLGTGSSYEQYF; CDR3 DNA: TGTGCCAGCAGTTTAAGCCTTGGGACAGGGAGCTCCTACGAGCAGTACTTC
clone size: -; V gene: TRBV5-1; D gene: -; J gene: TRBJ2-7; CDR3 protein: CASSLEGRTYEQYF; CDR3 DNA: TGCGCCAGCAGCTTGGAGGGGAGGACCTACGAGCAGTACTTC
clone size: -; V gene: TRBV7-9; D gene: -; J gene: TRBJ1-4; CDR3 protein: CASSPLGGDANEKLFF; CDR3 DNA: TGTGCCAGCAGCCCACTGGGCGGGGACGCTAATGAAAAACTGTTTTTT
clone size: few; V gene: TRBV5-1; D gene: -; J gene: TRBJ1-1; CDR3 protein: CASSFGNTEAFF; CDR3 DNA: TGCGCCAGCAGCTTCGGGAACACTGAAGCTTTCTTT
clone size: -; V gene: TRBV5-4; D gene: -; J gene: TRBJ1-1; CDR3 protein: CASSLGGPTGIGFTEAFF; CDR3 DNA: TGTGCCAGCAGCTTGGGGGGCCCCACAGGGATTGGGTTCACTGAAGCTTTCTTT
clone size: -; V gene: TRBV5-8; D gene: -; J gene: TRBJ1-4; CDR3 protein: CASSLGKGTAGGEKLFF; CDR3 DNA: TGTGCCAGCAGCTTGGGAAAAGGGACCGCGGGGGGCGAAAAACTGTTTTTT
clone size: -; V gene: TRBV19; D gene: -; J gene: TRBJ1-1; CDR3 protein: CASSIGNDRHYTEAFF; CDR3 DNA: TGTGCCAGTAGTATAGGGAACGACAGGCATTACACTGAAGCTTTCTTT
clone size: -; V gene: TRBV6-1; D gene: TRBD1; J gene: TRBJ2-7; CDR3 protein: CASSEGQGAGGEQYF; CDR3 DNA: TGTGCCAGCAGTGAAGGACAGGGGGCCGGGGGCGAGCAGTACTTC
clone size: once; V gene: TRBV6-5; D gene: TRBD1; J gene: TRBJ1-6; CDR3 protein: CASSADRDSPLHF; CDR3 DNA: TGTGCCAGCAGCGCCGACAGGGATTCACCCCTCCACTTT
clone size: -; V gene: TRBV7-9; D gene: -; J gene: TRBJ2-3; CDR3 protein: CASSPSADTQYF; CDR3 DNA: TGTGCCAGCAGCCCGTCAGCAGATACGCAGTATTTT
clone size: -; V gene: TRBV7-8; D gene: TRBD1; J gene: TRBJ1-2; CDR3 protein: CASSTQGGTGYGYTF; CDR3 DNA: TGTGCCAGCAGCACCCAGGGCGGGACAGGCTATGGCTACACCTTC
clone size: -; V gene: TRBV7-9; D gene: -; J gene: TRBJ2-1; CDR3 protein: CASSLPNEQFF; CDR3 DNA: TGTGCCAGCAGCTTACCGAATGAGCAGTTCTTC
clone size: -; V gene: TRBV18; D gene: TRBD2; J gene: TRBJ2-2; CDR3 protein: CASSPLVGGGPNTGELFF; CDR3 DNA: TGTGCCAGCTCACCATTGGTTGGCGGGGGGCCGAACACCGGGGAGCTGTTTTTT
clone size: -; V gene: TRBV2; D gene: TRBD1; J gene: TRBJ1-2; CDR3 protein: CASSEAGQGFGHGYTF; CDR3 DNA: TGTGCCAGCAGTGAAGCCGGACAGGGATTCGGGCATGGCTACACCTTC
clone size: -; V gene: TRBV3-1/TRBV3-2; D gene: -; J gene: TRBJ1-1; CDR3 protein: CASSLDPGTEAFF; CDR3 DNA: TGTGCCAGCAGCCTAGACCCAGGCACTGAAGCTTTCTTT
clone size: -; V gene: TRBV10-3; D gene: -; J gene: TRBJ2-5; CDR3 protein: CAISGVPAQETQYF; CDR3 DNA: TGTGCCATCAGCGGGGTTCCTGCCCAAGAGACCCAGTACTTC
clone size: -; V gene: TRBV6-1; D gene: -; J gene: TRBJ2-7; CDR3 protein: CASSEWGLQVSYEQYF; CDR3 DNA: TGTGCCAGCAGTGAATGGGGACTGCAGGTCTCCTACGAGCAGTACTTC
clone size: -; V gene: TRBV21-1; D gene: -; J gene: TRBJ1-4; CDR3 protein: CASRRGQGAPRLNEKLFF; CDR3 DNA: TGTGCCAGCAGGCGGGGACAGGGCGCACCCCGGCTCAATGAAAAACTGTTTTTT
clone size: -; V gene: TRBV4-1; D gene: -; J gene: TRBJ1-1; CDR3 protein: CASSQEPAAEAFF; CDR3 DNA: TGCGCCAGCAGCCAAGAACCGGCGGCTGAAGCTTTCTTT
clone size: -; V gene: TRBV6-6; D gene: -; J gene: TRBJ1-1; CDR3 protein: CASSWANTEAFF; CDR3 DNA: TGTGCCAGCAGTTGGGCCAACACTGAAGCTTTCTTT